This TCR beta chain comes out of a study of CD8+CD57+ T cells in acquired aplastic anemia. Germline V gene data show CDR1 as MNHEY and CDR2 as SMNVEV (reference sequence). The CDR3 is made up of 14 amino acids. V lost 6 bases to trimming and J lost 0 bases; unmatched junction nucleotides: 1. Only patients with CD8+CD57+ cell expansion on flow cytometry were chosen for sequencing. The study profiled TCR beta VDJ and CDR3 using genomic DNA as template. From the reads, TCRdb called clonotypes with MiXCR, one entry per CDR3 protein. The repertoire holds roughly 170,000 distinct CDR3 sequences, with around 50% as singletons. Regarding this clonotype: A read error is possible here, since a much larger clone lies one base away.

This receptor was identified in a human donor with aplastic anemia. The sample was sorted CD4+, CD8+, or CD8+CD57+ T cells (not recorded which) from PBMCs. V is TRBV27 and J is TRBJ2-7; 11 nucleotides align to TRBD1. The CDR3 nucleotides read TGTGCCAGCAGCGGGACAGGGGGCTCCTACGAGCAGTACTTC. It yields the protein CASSGTGGSYEQYF.